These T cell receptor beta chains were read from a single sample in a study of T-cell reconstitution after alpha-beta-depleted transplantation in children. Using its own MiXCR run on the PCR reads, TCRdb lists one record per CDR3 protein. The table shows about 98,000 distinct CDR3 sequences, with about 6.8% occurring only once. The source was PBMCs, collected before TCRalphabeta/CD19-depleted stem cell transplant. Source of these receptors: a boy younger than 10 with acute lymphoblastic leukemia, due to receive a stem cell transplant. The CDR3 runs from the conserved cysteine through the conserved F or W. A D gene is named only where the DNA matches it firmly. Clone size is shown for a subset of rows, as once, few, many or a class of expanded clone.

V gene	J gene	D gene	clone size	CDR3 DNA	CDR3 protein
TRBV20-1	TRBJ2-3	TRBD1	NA	TGCAGTGCCCCGGGACAGGGTAGGACAGATACGCAGTATTTT	CSAPGQGRTDTQYF
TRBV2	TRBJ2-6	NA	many	TGTGCCTCCCTATGGGCCAACGTCCTGACTTTC	CASLWANVLTF
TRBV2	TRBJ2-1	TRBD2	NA	TGTGCCAGCAGTCTCCCGCGGGGGGGCCGCTACAATGAGCAGTTCTTC	CASSLPRGGRYNEQFF
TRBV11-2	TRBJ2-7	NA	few	TGTGCCAGCAGCTTTGAATCGGGATACGAGCAGTACTTC	CASSFESGYEQYF
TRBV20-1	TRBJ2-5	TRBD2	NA	TGCAGTGCTAGAGAACCGCCAACCTTTCCTAGCGGGGGGGCCAGTGAGACCCAGTACTTC	CSAREPPTFPSGGASETQYF
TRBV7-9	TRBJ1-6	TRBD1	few	TGTGCCAGCAGCTTTACAGGGGCCTATAATTCACCCCTCCACTTT	CASSFTGAYNSPLHF
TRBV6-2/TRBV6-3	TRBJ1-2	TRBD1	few	TGTGCCAGTGGCGGGGACAGAAACTATGGCTACACCTTC	CASGGDRNYGYTF
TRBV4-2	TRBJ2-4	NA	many	TGTGCCAGCAGCCAAGAGGCCAGGTTAAACATTCAGTACTTC	CASSQEARLNIQYF
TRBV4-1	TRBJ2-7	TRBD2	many	TGCGCCAGCAGCCAAGGGGCTAGCGGGGGGTCCTACGAGCAGTACTTC	CASSQGASGGSYEQYF
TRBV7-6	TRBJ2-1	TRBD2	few	TGTGCCAGCAGCTTGGGGACCCTAGCGGGGGCAGGGAATGAGCAGTTCTTC	CASSLGTLAGAGNEQFF
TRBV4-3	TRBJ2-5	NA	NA	TGCGCCAGCAGCCAAGCCTTTCCCCAGGGGAAAGAGACCCAGTACTTC	CASSQAFPQGKETQYF